This TCR beta chain is drawn from a study of identifying expanded T cells in peripheral blood. In regard to this clone: The antigen remains unidentified.

Using immunoSEQ multiplex PCR, the repertoire was profiled, and TCRdb retains in-frame clones only, with some absent. The sample carries over 80,000 clones, more than 75% recorded once. CDR1 is SQVTM and CDR2 is ANQGSEA in the germline V gene. This CDR3 comprises 13 residues. Germline trimming cut 5 bases from V and 9 bases from J; bases unmatched to any gene: 6. Study results and caveats: About 1.2 clones differed between technical replicates, versus around 16 and 19 over time. Clone count variance between approximately two-week samples rose with total template count.

Collection occurred without any documented infections or immune events in donors. Sequenced material: blood. This sequence was found in a person aged 18 to 70 in good health. The genes are TRBV29-1 and TRBJ2-1, with TRBD2 matching over 11 bases. The CDR3 DNA reads as TGCAGCGTTAACCTAGCGGGGGGCCCTGAGCAGTTCTTC. Residues: CSVNLAGGPEQFF.